These T cell receptor beta chains were read from a single sample in a study of blood T cell repertoires in COVID-19. TCRdb's table, derived via immunoSEQ multiplex PCR, lists solely in-frame clones and lacks some. Of 150,000 to 200,000 clones listed, 65% to 85% were seen once; the top ten hold approximately 15%. The sequenced sample consisted of peripheral blood. The receptors shown here come from an elderly woman with acute or convalescent COVID-19. Both conserved end residues are part of each CDR3. A D gene is named only where the DNA matches it firmly. Size is stated for part of the rows, as once, few or many counts, or as a class when the clone is expanded.

J gene: TRBJ1-5
clone size: .
V gene: TRBV28
D gene: TRBD1
CDR3 protein: CASSGTGVNQPQHF
CDR3 DNA: TGTGCCAGTTCCGGGACAGGGGTCAATCAGCCCCAGCATTTT

J gene: TRBJ2-2
clone size: many
V gene: TRBV29-1
D gene: TRBD2
CDR3 protein: CSVEGTSGGLRTGELFF
CDR3 DNA: TGCAGCGTTGAAGGGACTAGCGGGGGGTTGCGCACCGGGGAGCTGTTTTTT

J gene: TRBJ2-7
clone size: .
V gene: TRBV3-1/TRBV3-2
D gene: TRBD1
CDR3 protein: CASSPLWGQGNEQYF
CDR3 DNA: TGTGCCAGCAGCCCCCTTTGGGGACAGGGGAACGAGCAGTACTTC

J gene: TRBJ1-2
clone size: .
V gene: TRBV2
D gene: TRBD1
CDR3 protein: CASSGQGYGYTF
CDR3 DNA: TGTGCCAGCAGCGGACAGGGCTATGGCTACACCTTC

J gene: TRBJ1-1
clone size: .
V gene: TRBV7-9
D gene: TRBD1
CDR3 protein: CASRTGQGDTEAFF
CDR3 DNA: TGTGCCAGCAGAACGGGACAGGGGGACACTGAAGCTTTCTTT

J gene: TRBJ1-2
clone size: .
V gene: TRBV7-8
D gene: .
CDR3 protein: CASSPLRTASNYGYTF
CDR3 DNA: TGTGCCAGCAGCCCGCTCCGGACAGCTTCTAACTATGGCTACACCTTC

J gene: TRBJ1-2
clone size: .
V gene: TRBV5-6
D gene: TRBD1
CDR3 protein: CASSSDREANYGYTF
CDR3 DNA: TGTGCCAGCAGCTCCGACAGGGAAGCTAACTATGGCTACACCTTC

J gene: TRBJ1-5
clone size: .
V gene: TRBV27
D gene: TRBD1
CDR3 protein: CASSATGTGRNQPQHF
CDR3 DNA: TGTGCCAGCAGTGCTACCGGGACAGGGCGCAATCAGCCCCAGCATTTT

J gene: TRBJ1-1
clone size: .
V gene: TRBV29-1
D gene: .
CDR3 protein: CTGGNTEAFF
CDR3 DNA: TGCACGGGGGGGAACACTGAAGCTTTCTTT

J gene: TRBJ2-7
clone size: .
V gene: TRBV18
D gene: TRBD1
CDR3 protein: CASSPDRAHEQYF
CDR3 DNA: TGTGCCAGCTCACCGGACAGGGCCCACGAGCAGTACTTC